The 8 T cell receptor beta chains in this list originate from one sample, sequenced in a study of blood T cell repertoires in COVID-19. Repertoires were generated with immunoSEQ multiplex PCR, while TCRdb's copy carries only in-frame clones and drops some. The data contain more than 85,000 clones, around 82% of them singletons. Sequencing was performed on peripheral blood. These receptors all stem from a human donor in a cohort sampled during active COVID-19.

This chain connects TRBV28 to TRBJ1-2, with D perhaps TRBD1 (5 bases). The CDR3 contains 13 residues. Germline V gives CDR1 MDHEN, CDR2 SYDVKM. The V and J ends lost 2 bases and 4 bases respectively, with 8 bases between them. The CDR3 sequence is CASSLGHSYGYTF. In DNA form, the CDR3 reads TGTGCCAGCAGTTTAGGACACTCCTATGGCTACACCTTC.

This rearrangement joins TRBV28 to TRBJ2-5, with TRBD2 matching 10 bases. The CDR3 runs to 16 residues. The ends lost 3 bases at V and 3 bases at J; junction bases unmatched: 7. Germline CDR1 MDHEN, CDR2 SYDVKM. The CDR3 reads CASSFTGAGGKETQYF. DNA of the CDR3: TGTGCCAGCAGTTTTACCGGAGCGGGAGGGAAAGAGACCCAGTACTTC.

In this sample, this clone turned up a few times. The CDR3 region has the DNA TGTGCCAGTAGTATGGGCCAGGGATGGGATACGCAGTATTTT. Residues: CASSMGQGWDTQYF. The chain is built from TRBV19 and TRBJ2-3; a weak D match, TRBD1 (5 bases). This CDR3 has 14 residues. Looked up from germline, CDR1 is LNHDA and CDR2 is SQIVND (reference sequence). V was clipped by 3 bases and J by 6 bases, with 13 bases between them. Full variable domain (outside the CDR3, taken from reference TRBV19 and TRBJ2-3): DGGITQSPKYLFRKEGQNVTLSCEQNLNHDAMYWYRQDPGQGLRLIYYSQIVNDFQKGDIAEGYSVSREKKESFPLTVTSAQKNPTAFYLCASSMGQGWDTQYFGPGTRLTVL.

The genes are TRBV5-3 and TRBJ2-3; 9 nucleotides agree with TRBD1. TRBV5-3 is an ORF, with its function uncertain. CDR3 length equals 14 residues. With 5 bases clipped from V and 6 bases from J, the junction kept 7 bases outside the gene matches. The CDR3 DNA reads TGTGCCAGAAGACGCCGGGACAGGGAGGATACGCAGTATTTT. It translates to CARRRRDREDTQYF.

The chain combines TRBV5-5 with TRBJ2-5, with 7 bases aligning to TRBD1. Germline V gene lookup returns CDR1 SGHKS and CDR2 YYEKEE (reference sequence). The CDR3 spans 14 residues. J lost 0 bases, V lost 3 bases, and 2 bases had no gene match. The CDR3 here is CASSWTGHQETQYF. The CDR3, as DNA: TGTGCCAGCAGCTGGACAGGACACCAAGAGACCCAGTACTTC.

V and J are TRBV7-2 and TRBJ1-6, with 8 nucleotides matching TRBD1. Trimming removed 5 bases from V and 13 bases from J; junction bases left unmatched: 7. This CDR3 spans 13 amino acids. Germline V gene sequence: CDR1 SGHTA, CDR2 FQGNSA. The CDR3 sequence is CASSNGQGNPLHF. As DNA, the CDR3 is TGTGCCAGCAGCAATGGACAGGGTAACCCCCTCCACTTT.

The chain uses TRBV5-4 and TRBJ2-1; TRBD1 is a possible D gene (5 bases). The length of the CDR3 is 16 residues. Between the trimmed V and J ends, which lost 2 bases and 1 base, there was a span of 13 bases. Germline V lookup: CDR1 SGHNT, CDR2 YYREEE (reference sequence). The CDR3 DNA reads TGTGCCAGCAGCTTCGGGTTGCAGGGATCCTACAATGAGCAGTTCTTC. Translating it yields CASSFGLQGSYNEQFF. The variable domain in full, with the rest retrieved from reference TRBV5-4 and TRBJ2-1, is ETGVTQSPTHLIKTRGQQVTLRCSSQSGHNTVSWYQQALGQGPQFIFQYYREEENGRGNFPPRFSGLQFPNYSSELNVNALELDDSALYLCASSFGLQGSYNEQFFGPGTRLTVL.

The chain links TRBV3-1 (or the pseudogene TRBV3-2) to TRBJ1-4; D not resolved. CDR3 size: 12 residues. Looked up from germline, CDR1 is LGHDT and CDR2 is YNNKEL (reference sequence). The V end lost 4 bases, the J end lost 8 bases, and 8 bases lay between the germline ends. The CDR3 loop is CASSRTREKLFF. DNA for the CDR3: TGTGCCAGCAGCCGGACTAGAGAAAAACTGTTTTTT.